Following are 2 T cell receptor beta chains from one sample sequenced in a study of T cell responses to AZD1222 COVID-19 vaccine. Data came from immunoSEQ multiplex PCR; TCRdb stores just in-frame clones and leaves some out. The data hold over 150,000 clones, with 85% to 90% observed a single time. The source material was peripheral blood, sampled 28 days after the second AZD1222 dose. These receptors were obtained from an adult who received the AZD1222 COVID-19 vaccine.

Regarding this clone: Other nucleotide sequences from this sample produce the same CDR3. The chain recombines TRBV29-1 with TRBJ1-5; perhaps TRBD1 as D (5 bases). V lost 4 bases and J 2 bases, leaving 6 bases between the germline ends. The CDR3 is made up of 12 amino acids. Germline lookup yields CDR1 SQVTM and CDR2 ANQGSEA. The CDR3 here is CSVGGGNQPQHF. CDR3 bases: TGCAGCGTTGGGGGGGGCAATCAGCCCCAGCATTTT.

CDR3 DNA: TGTGCCAGCCAGGGACAGTATAATTCACCCCTCCACTTT. It is translated as CASQGQYNSPLHF. The chain couples TRBV12-3 or TRBV12-4 to TRBJ1-6, with 7 bases lining up with TRBD1. CDR3 length: 13 amino acids. V was pared by 8 bases and J by 4 bases, with 2 bases of the junction left unmatched.